The T cell receptor (beta chain) described here comes from a study of CD8+ T cells in alopecia areata. Study observations and caveats: With tofacitinib ongoing, many expanded lesional clones persisted in both scalp and blood.

On this clone itself: The target antigen is unknown.

The sequencing template was cDNA reverse transcribed from extracted RNA. TCRdb's table, derived via immunoSEQ multiplex PCR, lists solely in-frame clones and lacks some. The sample lists roughly 110,000 clones; approximately 55% were seen once. Germline V gene sequence: CDR1 SEHNR, CDR2 FQNEAQ (reference sequence). Trimming took 4 bases from V and 11 from J, leaving 12 bases between them. CDR3 size: 12 residues. Indicated treatment: oral pan-JAK inhibitor, 5-10 mg twice daily. This receptor was identified in a human donor with alopecia areata. The material was CD4+ T cells sorted from blood, obtained at week 24, from a patient treated with tofacitinib. The chain joins TRBV7-9 to TRBJ2-1, with D tentatively TRBD1 or TRBD2 (5 bases each). CDR3 region: CASSWDQDKQFF. CDR3 nucleotides: TGTGCCAGCAGCTGGGACCAGGACAAGCAGTTCTTC.